This entry lists 25 T cell receptor beta chains sequenced from one sample in a study of blood T cell repertoires in COVID-19. This table comes from immunoSEQ multiplex PCR, and its TCRdb copy is limited to in-frame clones, with some not included. Counted here are some 170,000 clones, 60% to 80% occurring once; the ten biggest clones make up 26%. Sequenced sample: peripheral blood. The receptors stem from a woman aged 70-85 years with acute or convalescent COVID-19.

This clone has only one observation. The rearrangement joins TRBV19 to TRBJ2-1; possible D gene TRBD2, 6 bases. The CDR3 length is 16 residues. V was trimmed by 6 bases and J by 6 bases, leaving 21 bases between them. Germline loops: CDR1 LNHDA, CDR2 SQIVND (reference sequence). The DNA of the CDR3 is TGTGCCAGTAGCCCAGGAGGGCTTTCCTTGGGCAATGAGCAGTTCTTC. It is translated as CASSPGGLSLGNEQFF.

The chain combines TRBV19 with TRBJ2-5; 12 positions agree with TRBD2. This CDR3 has 15 residues. Germline CDR1 and CDR2: LNHDA and SQIVND (reference sequence). Trimming at V came to 8 bases and at J to 4 bases, leaving 8 bases not matched to a gene. CDR3 region: CASANLAGGLETQYF. The CDR3 DNA is TGTGCCAGTGCGAATCTAGCGGGAGGGTTAGAGACCCAGTACTTC.

The chain is built from TRBV5-1 and TRBJ1-4, with D possibly TRBD1 on 6 matching bases. CDR1 and CDR2 (germline): SGHRS, YFSETQ. This CDR3 has 12 amino acids. The V and J ends lost 6 bases and 6 bases respectively, with 9 bases between them. CDR3 in amino acids: CASKKGDEKLFF. CDR3 nucleotides: TGCGCCAGCAAAAAGGGGGATGAAAAACTGTTTTTT.

The genes are TRBV2 and TRBJ1-1; the match to TRBD1 covers 7 bases. The trim removed 10 bases at V and 6 bases at J, leaving 11 bases unmatched. This CDR3 contains 13 residues. Germline lookup yields CDR1 SNHLY and CDR2 FYNNEI. DNA for the CDR3: TGTGCCATAAAGACAGGGATGGTCGCTGAAGCTTTCTTT. Encoded protein: CAIKTGMVAEAFF.

The CDR3 region is CASSVGWSTTGSYEQYF. Here the CDR3 DNA reads TGTGCCAGCAGTGTGGGGTGGTCCACGACAGGATCCTACGAGCAGTACTTC. The chain recombines TRBV2 with TRBJ2-7, with a possible D match to TRBD1 (6 bases). There are 17 residues in the CDR3. Germline loops: CDR1 SNHLY, CDR2 FYNNEI. V was clipped by 4 bases and J by 1 base, with 20 bases between them.

The rearrangement uses TRBV27 and TRBJ1-1; 9 nucleotides match TRBD1. The junction had 11 bases not matched to a gene; V was cut back by 5 bases and J by 4 bases. Germline CDR1 reads MNHEY; CDR2 reads SMNVEV (reference sequence). The CDR3 has 16 residues. Here the CDR3 DNA reads TGTGCCAGCAGTAGCTGGACAGGGGTCTCCCTCACTGAAGCTTTCTTT. Protein: CASSSWTGVSLTEAFF.

This clone was observed a handful of times. V and J are TRBV19 and TRBJ2-3; D remains ambiguous. The CDR3 loop spans 14 amino acids. In germline, CDR1 is LNHDA, CDR2 SQIVND (reference sequence). The V end was cut by 4 bases, the J end by 2 bases, with 10 bases between. CDR3 nucleotide sequence: TGTGCCAGTAGTAACGAGGCGTCCACAGATACGCAGTATTTT. As protein: CASSNEASTDTQYF.

The chain recombines TRBV30 with TRBJ1-2, with D perhaps matching TRBD1 (5 bases). The CDR3 runs 15 residues. Germline values: CDR1 GTSNPN, CDR2 SVGIG (reference sequence). The ends were cut back, 3 bases at V and 8 bases at J, with 22 bases in the middle. CDR3 DNA sequence: TGTGCCTGGAGACAGGACGTCAACCGCCGTATCGGCTACACCTTC. Translation: CAWRQDVNRRIGYTF. Combining the CDR3 with reference TRBV30 and TRBJ1-2 gives the whole variable domain SQTIHQWPATLVQPVGSPLSLECTVEGTSNPNLYWYRQAAGRGLQLLFYSVGIGQISSEVPQNLSASRPQDRQFILSSKKLLLSDSGFYLCAWRQDVNRRIGYTFGSGTRLTVV.

The sample holds one count of this clone. The V gene is TRBV5-1, the J gene TRBJ2-2; 8 nucleotides agree with TRBD2. With V trimmed by 2 bases and J by 0 bases, 6 bases remained unmatched. There are 17 residues in the CDR3. Germline V gene data show CDR1 as SGHRS and CDR2 as YFSETQ. This chain's CDR3 is CASSFQPSGPNTGELFF. Written as DNA, the CDR3 is TGCGCCAGCAGCTTCCAGCCTAGCGGGCCGAACACCGGGGAGCTGTTTTTT.

This clone appeared a few times. The V gene is TRBV24-1, the J gene TRBJ2-1; 12 bases line up with TRBD2. After removal of 3 bases from V and 7 bases from J, the junction contained 9 bases not matched to a gene. CDR3 length: 17 amino acids. Germline lookup yields CDR1 KGHDR and CDR2 SFDVKD. CDR3 DNA: TGTGCCACCAGTGATCCCAGGACTAGCGGGATGGGAAATGAGCAGTTCTTC. Translation: CATSDPRTSGMGNEQFF.

This clone has only a few counts. Other DNA sequences in the sample encode the same CDR3. The chain joins TRBV6-5 to TRBJ2-7, with unresolved D. Germline V gene lookup returns CDR1 MNHEY and CDR2 SVGAGI. The CDR3 sequence is 14 residues long. Between the trimmed V and J ends, which lost 6 bases and 0 bases, there was a span of 12 bases. The CDR3 sequence: CASRTTRSSYEQYF. The CDR3 coding sequence is TGTGCCAGCAGAACCACACGAAGCTCCTACGAGCAGTACTTC.

As regards this clone: At the DNA level, this CDR3 is encoded by other sequences in the same sample as well. The chain carries TRBV6-1 and TRBJ1-2; 12 bases agree with TRBD1. V lost 2 bases to trimming and J lost 7 bases; unmatched junction nucleotides: 11. This CDR3 spans 17 amino acids. CDR1 is MNHNS and CDR2 is SASEGT in the germline V gene. The CDR3 protein is CASSETLGGQGAGGYTF. The CDR3 DNA reads TGTGCCAGCAGTGAAACCCTTGGGGGACAGGGGGCGGGTGGCTACACCTTC.

The chain is built from TRBV30 and TRBJ2-7; D may be TRBD2 (5 bases). The CDR3 has 14 residues. V was shortened by 7 bases and J by 4 bases, with 20 bases between the two germline ends. Germline V CDR1 and CDR2: GTSNPN, SVGIG (reference sequence). As DNA, the CDR3 is TGTGCCTCCGGGGTAGACGGTAGGCATTACGAGCAGTACTTC. Its protein product is CASGVDGRHYEQYF.

The chain has TRBV27 and TRBJ1-5, with D tentatively TRBD1 (6 bases). Germline CDR1 is MNHEY and CDR2 is SMNVEV (reference sequence). V gave up 8 bases and J gave up 1 base, with 12 bases separating them. This CDR3 has 14 amino acids. CDR3 DNA sequence: TGTGCCAGCCGAGGGGGAACAAGCAATCAGCCCCAGCATTTT. This gives the protein CASRGGTSNQPQHF.

This clone was detected only a few times. This chain uses TRBV3-1 (or the pseudogene TRBV3-2) with TRBJ2-7, with a weak D call TRBD2 (5 bases). The V gene's germline CDR1 is LGHDT and CDR2 YNNKEL (reference sequence). V was trimmed by 1 base and J by 5 bases, leaving 15 bases between them. This CDR3 is 15 amino acids long. CDR3 bases: TGTGCCAGCAGCCAAGTACTACTAGTAGGACACGAGCAGTACTTC. Its translation is CASSQVLLVGHEQYF.

The chain couples TRBV15 to TRBJ2-1; tentatively, D is TRBD2 (6 bases). CDR3 size: 16 residues. V was shortened by 0 bases and J by 9 bases, with 18 bases between the two germline ends. The V gene's germline CDR1 is LNHNV and CDR2 YYDKDF (reference sequence). CDR3 coding DNA: TGTGCCACCAGCAGAGATTTAGACCGAGCCGGGGGTGAGCAGTTCTTC. Its translation is CATSRDLDRAGGEQFF.

The rearrangement joins TRBV20-1 to TRBJ2-4, with D possibly TRBD2 on 6 matching bases. The germline V gene has CDR1 DFQATT and CDR2 SNEGSKA (reference sequence). The CDR3 has 13 residues. V dropped 3 bases and J dropped 7 bases, with 13 bases sitting between them. DNA of the CDR3: TGCAGTGCTAGTCTCGCTGGGAGGAACATTCAGTACTTC. Residues: CSASLAGRNIQYF.

The chain carries TRBV7-8 and TRBJ1-2, with D possibly being TRBD1 (5 bases). CDR1 SGHVS and CDR2 FQNEAQ come from the germline V gene. The V end lost 3 bases, the J end lost 2 bases, and 7 bases lay between the germline ends. The CDR3 length is 13 residues. CDR3: CASSFGGNYGYTF. The CDR3, as DNA: TGTGCCAGCAGCTTTGGGGGGAACTATGGCTACACCTTC.

This chain links TRBV7-9 with TRBJ2-1; 13 bases line up with TRBD2. There are 17 residues in the CDR3. The germline gives CDR1 SEHNR, CDR2 FQNEAQ (reference sequence). Unmatched junction bases numbered 10, after V lost 3 bases and J lost 8 bases. DNA for the CDR3: TGTGCCAGCAGCTTCACGCGGACTAGCGGGAGCGGGGATGAGCAGTTCTTC. Protein product: CASSFTRTSGSGDEQFF.

The V call is TRBV28, the J call TRBJ2-7; 8 bases align to TRBD2. Germline assignment: CDR1 MDHEN and CDR2 SYDVKM. The CDR3 consists of 14 residues. With 6 bases clipped from V and 4 bases from J, the junction kept 8 bases outside the gene matches. CDR3 bases: TGTGCCAGCAGGAAAAGCGGGAGAACTTACGAGCAGTACTTC. Translation: CASRKSGRTYEQYF.

V usage is TRBV6-6 and J usage is TRBJ1-5, with 10 bases matching TRBD1. Trimming at V came to 6 bases and at J to 1 base, leaving 6 bases not matched to a gene. The CDR3 extends over 16 amino acids. Per the germline V gene, CDR1 is MNHNY and CDR2 is SVGAGI (reference sequence). Written as DNA, the CDR3 is TGTGCCAGCAGAGGACCGGGACAGGGGAGCAATCAGCCCCAGCATTTT. Its translation: CASRGPGQGSNQPQHF.

This chain uses TRBV6-1 with TRBJ2-7; weak D call: TRBD2 (6 bases). There are 14 residues in the CDR3. The germline V and J ends were trimmed by 1 base and 2 bases, with 9 bases remaining between them. Germline V lookup: CDR1 MNHNS, CDR2 SASEGT. CDR3 sequence reads: CASSEVEGPYEQYF. CDR3 DNA sequence: TGTGCCAGCAGTGAAGTGGAGGGCCCCTACGAGCAGTACTTC.

The CDR3 DNA reads as TGCAGCGCACCGGGACAGGGGACTAGAGATACGCAGTATTTT. Protein sequence: CSAPGQGTRDTQYF. V gene TRBV29-1 combines with J gene TRBJ2-3; 10 bases match TRBD1. V dropped 7 bases and J dropped 5; count of bases not matched to a gene: 9. The CDR3 is 14 amino acids. The germline CDR1 and CDR2 sequences are SQVTM and ANQGSEA.

The chain recombines TRBV24-1 with TRBJ2-6; 7 positions match TRBD1. The trim removed 4 bases at V and 2 bases at J, leaving 13 bases unmatched. CDR1 and CDR2 from the germline V gene are KGHDR and SFDVKD. This CDR3 has 19 residues. In DNA form, the CDR3 reads TGTGCCACCAGTGACGCCGGACAGGCCCTGATGGCTGGGGCCAACGTCCTGACTTTC. Translation: CATSDAGQALMAGANVLTF.

The J gene is TRBJ1-6, the V gene TRBV30, with 8 bases lining up with TRBD1. The CDR3 contains 13 residues. Trimming removed 7 bases from V and 7 bases from J; junction bases left unmatched: 6. Germline V gives CDR1 GTSNPN, CDR2 SVGIG (reference sequence). The CDR3 DNA follows: TGTGCCTCCTCGGACAGGGCCAATTCACCCCTCCACTTT. Residues: CASSDRANSPLHF. The whole variable domain, remainder taken from reference TRBV30 and TRBJ1-6, is SQTIHQWPATLVQPVGSPLSLECTVEGTSNPNLYWYRQAAGRGLQLLFYSVGIGQISSEVPQNLSASRPQDRQFILSSKKLLLSDSGFYLCASSDRANSPLHFGNGTRLTVT.